This T cell receptor (beta chain) was sequenced for a study of T cell repertoires in cytomegalovirus infection. About the study: Recently described HLA-C-restricted plus well-studied HLA-B-restricted CMV epitopes were used. Both a matching HLA type and CMV infection were indicated by public TCR beta signatures. Broader study findings: Across the ex vivo response, the dominant clonotypes were HLA-C-restricted CMV-specific TCR beta clonotypes. Identification of carriers of CMV plus the relevant HLA was achieved through cumulative public TCR beta family frequency.

Points on this clonotype: Antigen unknown.

Trimming left V 0 bases short and J 3 bases short, with 10 bases between. The CDR3 runs 15 residues. Using its own MiXCR run on the reads, TCRdb lists one record per CDR3 protein. The sample has 650,000 to 900,000 distinct CDR3 sequences, 25% to 35% seen once; the top ten hold around 14%. The sequence derives from a human donor in good health (CMV status not recorded). Some clones in this sample may be carry-over from other donors' samples. This specimen consisted of cultured CD8+ T cells from PBMCs, obtained from culture after CMV antigen stimulation. This chain joins TRBV12-3 or TRBV12-4 and TRBJ2-3; D is ambiguous. CDR3 sequence reads: CASSLAHPPTDTQYF. CDR3 sequence (DNA): TGTGCCAGCAGTTTAGCTCACCCCCCGACAGATACGCAGTATTTT.